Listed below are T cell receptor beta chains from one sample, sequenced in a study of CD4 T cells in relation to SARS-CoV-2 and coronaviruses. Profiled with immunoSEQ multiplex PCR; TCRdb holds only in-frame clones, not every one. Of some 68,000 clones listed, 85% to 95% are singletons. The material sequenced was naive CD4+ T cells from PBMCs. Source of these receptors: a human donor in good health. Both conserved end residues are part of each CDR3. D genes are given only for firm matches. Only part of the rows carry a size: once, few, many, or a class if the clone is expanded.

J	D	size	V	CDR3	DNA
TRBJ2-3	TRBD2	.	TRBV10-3	CAISDGLAGGGDTQYF	TGTGCCATCAGTGACGGTCTAGCGGGGGGGGGAGATACGCAGTATTTT
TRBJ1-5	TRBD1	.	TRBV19	CASRTGGWSNQPQHF	TGTGCCAGCCGTACAGGGGGTTGGAGCAATCAGCCCCAGCATTTT
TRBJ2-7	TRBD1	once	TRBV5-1	CASSLALAGGAGYEQYF	TGCGCCAGCAGCTTGGCCTTGGCAGGGGGCGCGGGGTACGAGCAGTACTTC
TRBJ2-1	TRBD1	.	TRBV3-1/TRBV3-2	CASSPSGTGKFF	TGTGCCAGCAGCCCTTCCGGGACAGGGAAGTTCTTC
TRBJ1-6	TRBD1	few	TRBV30	CAWSGDRGFSYNSPLHF	TGTGCCTGGAGTGGGGACAGGGGGTTTAGTTATAATTCACCCCTCCACTTT
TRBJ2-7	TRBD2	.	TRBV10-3	CAISESPGSGKNEQYF	TGTGCCATCAGTGAGTCCCCCGGTAGCGGGAAAAACGAGCAGTACTTC
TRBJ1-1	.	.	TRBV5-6	CASSLVSYNTEAFF	TGTGCCAGCAGCTTGGTTAGTTATAACACTGAAGCTTTCTTT
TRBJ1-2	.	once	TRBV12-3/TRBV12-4	CASSLARRDTSF	TGTGCCAGCAGTTTAGCGCGCCGGGACACCTCCTTC
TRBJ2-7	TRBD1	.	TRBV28	CASSSLPGQGTLYEQYF	TGTGCCAGCAGTTCTCTCCCCGGACAGGGGACGTTGTACGAGCAGTACTTC
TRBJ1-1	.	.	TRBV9	CASSPLAGIQNTEAFF	TGTGCCAGCAGCCCATTGGCGGGAATCCAGAACACTGAAGCTTTCTTT
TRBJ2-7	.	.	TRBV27	CASSSLGGITDYEQYF	TGTGCCAGCAGTTCCCTGGGGGGAATTACGGACTACGAGCAGTACTTC
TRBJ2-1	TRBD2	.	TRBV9	CASSPLSGGEGEQFF	TGTGCCAGCAGCCCTCTTAGCGGGGGGGAAGGTGAGCAGTTCTTC
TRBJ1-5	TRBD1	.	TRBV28	CASSQPGQGNQPQHF	TGTGCCAGCAGTCAGCCGGGACAGGGGAATCAGCCCCAGCATTTT
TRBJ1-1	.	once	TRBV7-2	CASSFASAGTEAFF	TGTGCCAGCAGCTTCGCCTCGGCGGGGACTGAAGCTTTCTTT
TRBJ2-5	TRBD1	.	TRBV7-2	CASSLRPEDRGRQETQYF	TGTGCCAGCAGCCTTAGGCCTGAAGACAGGGGACGCCAAGAGACCCAGTACTTC
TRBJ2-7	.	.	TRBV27	CASSFYRRQGMPGSYEQYF	TGTGCCAGCAGTTTTTACCGGCGTCAGGGAATGCCGGGTTCTTACGAGCAGTACTTC
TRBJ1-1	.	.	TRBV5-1	CASSLRTVTLTEAFF	TGCGCCAGCAGCTTAAGGACAGTAACCCTCACTGAAGCTTTCTTT
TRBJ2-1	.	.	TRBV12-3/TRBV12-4	CASRIGGYNEQFF	TGTGCCAGCAGGATAGGGGGATACAATGAGCAGTTCTTC
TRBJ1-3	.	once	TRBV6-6	CASSLGRGPGSGNTIYF	TGTGCCAGCAGTCTGGGTCGGGGGCCGGGTTCTGGAAACACCATATATTTT
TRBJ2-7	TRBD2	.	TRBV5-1	CASSLARASGSYEQYF	TGCGCCAGCAGCTTGGCCAGAGCTAGCGGTTCCTACGAGCAGTACTTC
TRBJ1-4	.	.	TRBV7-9	CASSLDRREKLFF	TGTGCCAGCAGCTTAGACAGGCGCGAAAAACTGTTTTTT
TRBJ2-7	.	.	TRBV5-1	CASRRGAVYEQYF	TGCGCCAGCAGACGGGGGGCTGTCTACGAGCAGTACTTC
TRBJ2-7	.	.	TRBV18	CASSPGGLMEQYF	TGTGCCAGCTCCCCCGGCGGTCTGATGGAGCAGTACTTC
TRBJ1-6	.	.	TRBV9	CASSVGVGGNSPLHF	TGTGCCAGCAGCGTAGGTGTAGGGGGGAATTCACCCCTCCACTTT